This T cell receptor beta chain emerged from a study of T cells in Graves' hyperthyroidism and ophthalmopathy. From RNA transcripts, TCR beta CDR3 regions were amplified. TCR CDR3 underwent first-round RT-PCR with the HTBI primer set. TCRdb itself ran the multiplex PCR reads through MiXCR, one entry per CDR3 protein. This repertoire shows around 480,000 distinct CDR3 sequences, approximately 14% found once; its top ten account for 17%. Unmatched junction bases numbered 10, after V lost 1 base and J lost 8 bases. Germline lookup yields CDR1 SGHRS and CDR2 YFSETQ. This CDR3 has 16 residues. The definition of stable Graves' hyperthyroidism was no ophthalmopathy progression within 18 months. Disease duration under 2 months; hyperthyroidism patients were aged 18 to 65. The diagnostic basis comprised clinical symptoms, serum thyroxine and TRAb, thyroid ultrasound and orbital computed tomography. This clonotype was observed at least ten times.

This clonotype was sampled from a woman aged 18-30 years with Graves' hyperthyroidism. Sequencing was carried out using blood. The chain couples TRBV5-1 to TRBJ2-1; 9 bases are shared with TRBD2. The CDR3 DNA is TGCGCCAGCAGCTTGAAGGGCGGGAGGGCAAGCGATGAGCAGTTCTTC. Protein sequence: CASSLKGGRASDEQFF. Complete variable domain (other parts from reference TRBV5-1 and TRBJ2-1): KAGVTQTPRYLIKTRGQQVTLSCSPISGHRSVSWYQQTPGQGLQFLFEYFSETQRNKGNFPGRFSGRQFSNSRSEMNVSTLELGDSALYLCASSLKGGRASDEQFFGPGTRLTVL.